The present TCR beta chain was sequenced within a study of blood T cell repertoires in COVID-19. As for the study in general: Acute and convalescent COVID-19 samples came from the United States, Italy and Spain.

Trimming took 0 bases from V and 1 from J; bases not matched to a gene: 2. This CDR3 is 17 amino acids long. Germline CDR1 reads SGHTA; CDR2 reads FQGTGA. The table came from immunoSEQ multiplex PCR; TCRdb's copy has only in-frame clones and leaves some out. The table lists around 130,000 clones, roughly 80% of them singletons. Material: peripheral blood. The gene calls are TRBV7-3 and TRBJ2-6; 8 bases are a match to TRBD1. The sequence was obtained from a woman aged 55-69 years with acute or convalescent COVID-19. CDR3 protein: CASSLTGQVSGANVLTF. CDR3 bases: TGTGCCAGCAGCTTAACGGGACAGGTTTCTGGGGCCAACGTCCTGACTTTC. The complete variable domain, with remaining parts taken from reference TRBV7-3 and TRBJ2-6, reads GAGVSQTPSNKVTEKGKYVELRCDPISGHTALYWYRQSLGQGPEFLIYFQGTGAADDSGLPNDRFFAVRPEGSVSTLKIQRTERGDSAVYLCASSLTGQVSGANVLTFGAGSRLTVL.